This T cell receptor (beta chain) was documented in a study of metastatic and nonmetastatic thyroid tumors. Study as a whole: For malignant and benign thyroid patients, tumor or nodule tissue and blood were the sources whose repertoires were compared.

Study-wide points: TCR beta diversity was reportedly significantly higher in malignant thyroid tumors than benign nodules, in blood and tumor.

No treatment had been given to any patient before thyroid surgery. This clone was detected ten times or more. Its target is unknown. Germline V gene sequence: CDR1 LNHDA, CDR2 SQIVND (reference sequence). Trimming took off 5 bases at V and 0 bases at J, with 16 bases between the two ends. CDR3 length equals 16 residues. Original analysis: For papillary thyroid cancer, a distant-metastasis classifier was constructed from CDR3 differences observed across clinicopathological groups. Using MiXCR, TCRdb reanalyzed the PCR reads. V and J calls and clone size were set by TCRdb, not the authors. The repertoire has about 93,000 clones, over 8.5% of them found once; the top ten carry 8.8%.

This sequence originates from a female donor with papillary thyroid cancer or a benign thyroid nodule (not recorded which). Some clones in this sample may be carry-over from other donors' samples. The sequenced sample consisted of blood. V is TRBV19 and J is TRBJ1-1, with a tentative D call TRBD1 (5 bases). Here the CDR3 reads CASSDLRTSLNTEAFF. The CDR3 DNA sequence: TGTGCCAGTAGTGACCTTCGGACAAGCTTGAACACTGAAGCTTTCTTT.